Shown below are 8 T cell receptor beta chains from a single sample sequenced in a study of T cells after yellow fever vaccination. TCRdb analysed the 5' RACE reads with MiXCR anew, one entry per CDR3 protein. This table has under 400,000 distinct CDR3 sequences, approximately 10% appearing once. Sequencing was performed on PBMCs, taken on the day of the first yellow fever vaccination. Receptor source: a young man who received the YFV17D yellow fever vaccine.

This chain connects TRBV20-1 to TRBJ1-4; maybe TRBD1 (5 bases). Looked up from germline, CDR1 is DFQATT and CDR2 is SNEGSKA (reference sequence). V dropped 6 bases and J dropped 4 bases, with 21 bases sitting between them. CDR3 length equals 16 residues. CDR3 in amino acids: CSAIPAGGGLNEKLFF. For the CDR3, the DNA is TGCAGTGCCATTCCGGCGGGGGGAGGGCTTAATGAAAAACTGTTTTTT.

The rearrangement links TRBV5-1 to TRBJ2-7; maybe TRBD2 (5 bases). Germline V lookup: CDR1 SGHRS, CDR2 YFSETQ. V lost 1 base and J 2 bases, leaving 7 bases between the germline ends. The CDR3 spans 13 residues. The CDR3 spells CASSLNGAYEQYV. The DNA of the CDR3 is TGCGCCAGCAGCTTGAACGGGGCCTACGAGCAGTACGTC.

Ten or more counts support this clonotype. The gene calls are TRBV25-1 and TRBJ1-1; TRBD1 aligns across 8 bases. Trimming at V came to 2 bases and at J to 6 bases, leaving 5 bases not matched to a gene. Germline V lookup: CDR1 MGHDK, CDR2 SYGVNS. The CDR3 is made up of 14 amino acids. The CDR3 nucleotides are TGTGCCAGCAGTGAAGCAGGGGGCTTAGCTGAAGCTTTCTTT. Translation: CASSEAGGLAEAFF.

This clonotype has just a few counts. This sequence joins TRBV12-3 or TRBV12-4 and TRBJ2-2; D is perhaps TRBD1 (7 bases). The V gene lost 6 bases and the J gene lost 4 bases, with 21 bases spanning the gap. CDR3 size: 17 residues. As DNA, the CDR3 is TGTGCCAGCAGAACTACAGGGGACTCATACCGCACCGGGGAGCTGTTTTTT. Its translation is CASRTTGDSYRTGELFF.

This clonotype was seen a handful of times. The V and J genes are TRBV7-2 and TRBJ1-5; D is unresolved. Germline V gene data show CDR1 as SGHTA and CDR2 as FQGNSA. Trimming cost V 3 bases and J 7 bases, with 10 bases left between them. This CDR3 is 13 amino acids long. This CDR3 is CASSLALSQPQHF. As DNA, the CDR3 is TGTGCCAGCAGCTTGGCCCTTAGCCAGCCCCAGCATTTT. The whole variable domain, filled in from reference TRBV7-2 and TRBJ1-5, reads GAGVSQSPSNKVTEKGKDVELRCDPISGHTALYWYRQSLGQGLEFLIYFQGNSAPDKSGLPSDRFSAERTGGSVSTLTIQRTQQEDSAVYLCASSLALSQPQHFGDGTRLSIL.

This clonotype was seen a few times. The chain is built from TRBV19 and TRBJ2-2; D is possibly TRBD2 (5 bases). CDR1 and CDR2 from the germline V gene are LNHDA and SQIVND (reference sequence). The CDR3 totals 17 residues. Trimming removed 1 base at V and 2 bases at J, with 14 bases between. Here the CDR3 reads CASSIVLRRPNTGELFF. CDR3 sequence (DNA): TGTGCCAGTAGTATAGTATTAAGGAGGCCAAACACCGGGGAGCTGTTTTTT. The full variable domain, rest sourced from reference TRBV19 and TRBJ2-2, is DGGITQSPKYLFRKEGQNVTLSCEQNLNHDAMYWYRQDPGQGLRLIYYSQIVNDFQKGDIAEGYSVSREKKESFPLTVTSAQKNPTAFYLCASSIVLRRPNTGELFFGEGSRLTVL.

The chain couples TRBV10-3 to TRBJ1-4, with TRBD1 matching over 7 bases. The CDR3 consists of 15 residues. CDR1 is ENHRY and CDR2 is SYGVKD in the germline V gene. J lost 8 bases, V lost 6 bases, and 12 bases had no gene match. The CDR3 DNA reads as TGTGCCATCAGGGCATCGACAGGGCTTCGCGAAAAACTGTTTTTT. It codes for CAIRASTGLREKLFF.

This clonotype came up a few times. The rearrangement links TRBV10-1 to TRBJ1-5; D gene ambiguous. The CDR3 consists of 11 residues. Trimming cost V 5 bases and J 13 bases, with 12 bases left between them. The germline V gene has CDR1 WNHNN and CDR2 SYGVQD (reference sequence). The CDR3, as DNA: TGCGCCAGCAGTTCGGGATACGATCAGCATTTT. Amino acid sequence: CASSSGYDQHF.